Below are 15 T cell receptor beta chains sequenced from a single sample in a study of memory CD4+ T cells and cytomegalovirus serostatus. Some clones are missing from TCRdb's copy, which holds only in-frame ones; the method was immunoSEQ multiplex PCR. The sample holds approximately 88,000 clones, over 70% seen once. Single viable CD3+CD4+CD8-CD45RO+ cells were sorted as the memory CD4+ T cells. The sample comprised memory CD4+ T cells from blood. Receptor source: an adult in good health and CMV-seropositive.

This chain uses TRBV6-5 with TRBJ1-1; 8 bases align to TRBD1. The junction had 2 bases not matched to a gene; V was cut back by 2 bases and J by 3 bases. The CDR3 length is 14 residues. Germline V gives CDR1 MNHEY, CDR2 SVGAGI. The CDR3 nucleotides read TGTGCCAGCAGTTACCAGGGGGCGGACACTGAAGCTTTCTTT. Protein: CASSYQGADTEAFF.

Only one count was recorded for this clone. The gene calls are TRBV16 and TRBJ1-5, with 7 positions matching TRBD1. V lost 3 bases and J lost 3; bases outside the gene matches: 5. The CDR3 is 15 residues long. Germline-derived CDR1 and CDR2 are KGHSY and FQNENV. Here the CDR3 DNA reads TGTGCCAGCAGCCATTCGGGACAGTCCAATCAGCCCCAGCATTTT. Translated, it gives CASSHSGQSNQPQHF. Full variable domain (missing parts from reference TRBV16 and TRBJ1-5): GEEVAQTPKHLVRGEGQKAKLYCAPIKGHSYVFWYQQVLKNEFKFLISFQNENVFDETGMPKERFSAKCLPNSPCSLEIQATKLEDSAVYFCASSHSGQSNQPQHFGDGTRLSIL.

This clone was detected only once. The genes are TRBV6-5 and TRBJ2-2; 10 nucleotides line up with TRBD1. The CDR3 spans 15 residues. Trimming took 5 bases from V and 7 from J; bases not matched to a gene: 7. Germline CDR1 is MNHEY and CDR2 is SVGAGI. The CDR3 sequence: CASSADRGKSGELFF. As DNA, the CDR3 is TGTGCCAGCAGTGCGGACAGGGGGAAAAGCGGGGAGCTGTTTTTT.

The J gene is TRBJ2-1, the V gene TRBV4-2; TRBD1 is a possible D gene (6 bases). This CDR3 spans 15 amino acids. Trimming shortened V by 0 bases and J by 5 bases, and 11 bases separated the two germline ends. Germline assignment: CDR1 LGHNA and CDR2 YNFKEQ. The CDR3 protein is CASSQDRRGDNEQFF. The CDR3 DNA sequence: TGTGCCAGCAGCCAAGATCGCAGGGGCGACAATGAGCAGTTCTTC.

This chain uses TRBV11-3 with TRBJ1-1; possible D gene TRBD1, 6 bases. V lost 1 base to trimming and J lost 6 bases, with 9 bases between them. Per germline, CDR1 SGHNT and CDR2 YENEEA. The CDR3 runs to 13 residues. The CDR3 is CASSLGAGAEAFF. For the CDR3, the DNA is TGTGCCAGCAGCTTAGGAGCAGGGGCTGAAGCTTTCTTT.

This clone was detected once. The V and J genes are TRBV6-5 and TRBJ2-5, with D maybe TRBD2 (5 bases). The CDR3 runs 13 residues. Per germline, CDR1 MNHEY and CDR2 SVGAGI. The V and J ends lost 2 bases and 4 bases respectively, with 8 bases between them. CDR3 residues: CASSYDAGETQYF. The CDR3 DNA is TGTGCCAGCAGTTACGACGCGGGAGAGACCCAGTACTTC.

This clone ranks as medium-sized. The gene calls are TRBV14 and TRBJ2-2; unclear D gene. The CDR3 runs 13 residues. Germline V gives CDR1 SGHDN, CDR2 FVKESK. The V gene lost 6 bases and the J gene lost 4 bases, with 9 bases spanning the gap. The CDR3 bases are TGTGCCAGCAGTTTTGACCCCACCGGGGAGCTGTTTTTT. The encoded protein is CASSFDPTGELFF.

The chain joins TRBV28 to TRBJ2-7, with 8 bases aligning to TRBD1. The germline V gene encodes CDR1 MDHEN and CDR2 SYDVKM. The CDR3 spans 15 residues. Trimming removed 6 bases from V and 0 bases from J; junction bases left unmatched: 7. The CDR3 nucleotides read TGTGCCAGCAGCCGGACAGGGAGCCTCTCCTACGAGCAGTACTTC. Protein: CASSRTGSLSYEQYF.

This chain links TRBV6-1 with TRBJ1-2; TRBD1 aligns across 10 bases. The germline CDR1 and CDR2 sequences are MNHNS and SASEGT. This CDR3 has 15 amino acids. J was trimmed by 5 bases and V by 0 bases; bases with no gene match: 3. The CDR3 here is CASSEAGQGLYGYTF. CDR3 coding DNA: TGTGCCAGCAGTGAAGCGGGACAGGGGTTGTATGGCTACACCTTC.

This clone was found once. This chain links TRBV7-2 with TRBJ2-1, with D unclear. The CDR3 runs to 13 residues. Germline CDR1 and CDR2: SGHTA and FQGNSA. Trimming took off 3 bases at V and 10 bases at J, with 13 bases between the two ends. The CDR3 bases are TGTGCCAGCAGCTTCAAGCACGGTAAGGAGCAGTTCTTC. It is translated as CASSFKHGKEQFF.

The rearrangement uses TRBV14 and TRBJ2-7; the D gene is possibly TRBD2 (5 bases). From germline, CDR1 is SGHDN and CDR2 FVKESK. This CDR3 contains 16 residues. Trimming removed 0 bases from V and 3 bases from J, with 15 bases in between. This chain's CDR3 is CASSQDFSRVFYEQYF. The CDR3 DNA reads as TGTGCCAGCAGCCAAGATTTCTCGCGGGTGTTCTACGAGCAGTACTTC.

The chain links TRBV5-4 to TRBJ2-7, with 10 bases matching TRBD2. CDR1 and CDR2 from the germline V gene are SGHNT and YYREEE (reference sequence). CDR3 length equals 15 residues. The V gene end was trimmed by 4 bases and the J gene end by 5 bases; junction bases not matched to a gene: 9. Here the CDR3 reads CASSPRSGREHEQYF. CDR3 nucleotides: TGTGCCAGCAGCCCCCGCAGCGGGAGGGAACACGAGCAGTACTTC. The full variable domain, completed using reference TRBV5-4 and TRBJ2-7, is ETGVTQSPTHLIKTRGQQVTLRCSSQSGHNTVSWYQQALGQGPQFIFQYYREEENGRGNFPPRFSGLQFPNYSSELNVNALELDDSALYLCASSPRSGREHEQYFGPGTRLTVT.

The chain carries TRBV6-5 and TRBJ1-2; TRBD1 matches 8 bases. The CDR3 extends over 15 amino acids. J was trimmed by 8 bases and V by 5 bases; bases with no gene match: 13. Germline-derived CDR1 and CDR2 are MNHEY and SVGAGI. CDR3 loop: CASSPSKTGALGYTF. The CDR3 DNA reads as TGTGCCAGCAGTCCCTCGAAGACAGGGGCTTTGGGCTACACCTTC.

The CDR3 nucleotides read TGTGCCTGGAGTGTTAGGGTTCGGGAGACCCAGTACTTC. This encodes CAWSVRVRETQYF. The chain uses TRBV30 and TRBJ2-5; D unresolved. The germline V gene encodes CDR1 GTSNPN and CDR2 SVGIG (reference sequence). The V end was cut by 0 bases, the J end by 5 bases, with 10 bases between. This CDR3 has 13 residues.

This chain uses TRBV28 with TRBJ2-3; TRBD2 is a possible D gene (6 bases). The CDR3 has 13 amino acids. CDR1 is MDHEN, CDR2 SYDVKM, per germline. V gave up 5 bases and J gave up 4 bases, with 10 bases separating them. The CDR3 spells CASSGGGADTQYF. The CDR3 nucleotides read TGTGCCAGCAGTGGGGGAGGTGCAGATACGCAGTATTTT.